These 15 T cell receptor beta chains came from one sample sequenced in a study of blood T cell repertoires in COVID-19. TCRdb keeps only in-frame clones here, not all; method: immunoSEQ multiplex PCR. The data hold tens of thousands of clones, with about 78% observed a single time. Sequencing input: peripheral blood. The receptors stem from a man aged 80 or over with acute or convalescent COVID-19.

The gene calls are TRBV7-9 and TRBJ2-1, with a possible D match to TRBD1 (6 bases). The CDR3 is made up of 15 amino acids. Germline V gene sequence: CDR1 SEHNR, CDR2 FQNEAQ (reference sequence). The ends were cut back, 5 bases at V and 0 bases at J, with 11 bases in the middle. In DNA form, the CDR3 reads TGTGCCAGCAGCCCGAGGGGGAGCTCCTACAATGAGCAGTTCTTC. Its protein is CASSPRGSSYNEQFF.

The gene calls are TRBV3-1 (or the pseudogene TRBV3-2) and TRBJ2-3; 9 bases map to TRBD2. Trimming removed 1 base from V and 5 bases from J; junction bases left unmatched: 4. This CDR3 has 15 residues. CDR1 and CDR2 (germline): LGHDT, YNNKEL (reference sequence). CDR3 loop: CASSQGGGRVDTQYF. CDR3 nucleotide sequence: TGTGCCAGCAGCCAAGGGGGCGGGAGGGTAGATACGCAGTATTTT.

This clone was seen just once. This chain joins TRBV3-1 (or the pseudogene TRBV3-2) and TRBJ2-1, with 10 bases aligning to TRBD2. CDR1 LGHDT and CDR2 YNNKEL come from the germline V gene (reference sequence). The CDR3 sequence is 15 residues long. The ends lost 1 base at V and 8 bases at J; junction bases unmatched: 5. The CDR3 spells CASSQASGRLDEQFF. Written as DNA, the CDR3 is TGTGCCAGCAGCCAAGCTAGCGGGAGATTGGATGAGCAGTTCTTC.

The chain's CDR3 is CATSSGGLGTDTQYF. In DNA form, the CDR3 reads TGTGCCACCAGCAGCGGGGGGCTTGGCACAGATACGCAGTATTTT. The chain carries TRBV15 and TRBJ2-3, with D perhaps TRBD2 (7 bases). CDR1 is LNHNV and CDR2 is YYDKDF in the germline V gene (reference sequence). This CDR3 region has 15 residues. V lost 3 bases and J 1 base, leaving 11 bases between the germline ends. The entire variable domain, with the rest obtained from reference TRBV15 and TRBJ2-3, is as follows: DAMVIQNPRYQVTQFGKPVTLSCSQTLNHNVMYWYQQKSSQAPKLLFHYYDKDFNNEADTPDNFQSRRPNTSFCFLDIRSPGLGDTAMYLCATSSGGLGTDTQYFGPGTRLTVL.

This clone occurred once. V is TRBV18 and J is TRBJ1-1, with 9 nucleotides matching TRBD1. The germline gives CDR1 KGHSH, CDR2 LQKENI. V lost 5 bases and J lost 6; bases outside the gene matches: 10. The CDR3 has 15 residues. The CDR3 bases are TGTGCCAGCTCATTCGCGGGACAGGGAGGGTCTGAAGCTTTCTTT. Translation: CASSFAGQGGSEAFF.

V gene TRBV12-3 or TRBV12-4 combines with J gene TRBJ1-2, with D possibly being TRBD1 (5 bases). V was pared by 5 bases and J by 1 base, with 8 bases between. The CDR3 is 13 amino acids. CDR3 sequence reads: CASSIRVNYGYTF. CDR3 nucleotides: TGTGCCAGCAGTATCAGGGTTAACTATGGCTACACCTTC.

This chain joins TRBV19 and TRBJ1-4; the D gene is possibly TRBD1 (6 bases). Trimming stripped 1 base from V and 4 bases from J, with 10 bases between. Germline CDR1 is LNHDA and CDR2 is SQIVND (reference sequence). This CDR3 is built from 15 residues. CDR3 loop: CASSIAQGINEKLFF. As DNA, the CDR3 is TGTGCCAGTAGTATAGCTCAGGGGATTAATGAAAAACTGTTTTTT.

The sample holds a few counts of this clone. V gene TRBV5-1 combines with J gene TRBJ2-1, with 7 nucleotides matching TRBD1. The CDR3 length is 15 residues. V dropped 4 bases and J dropped 5; count of bases not matched to a gene: 9. Germline V lookup: CDR1 SGHRS, CDR2 YFSETQ. The CDR3, as DNA: TGCGCCAGCAGCCTAACGGACAGGACCAACAATGAGCAGTTCTTC. As protein: CASSLTDRTNNEQFF.

The genes are TRBV4-1 and TRBJ2-3; possible D gene TRBD2, 6 bases. The CDR3 loop spans 14 amino acids. Trimming cost V 1 base and J 5 bases, with 10 bases left between them. Germline CDR1 is MGHRA and CDR2 is YSYEKL. CDR3 sequence (DNA): TGCGCCAGCAGCCAAGGCGGGGCGGTAGATACGCAGTATTTT. Its translation is CASSQGGAVDTQYF.

The chain combines TRBV19 with TRBJ2-7, with 7 positions matching TRBD2. The length of the CDR3 is 15 residues. Germline CDR1 is LNHDA and CDR2 is SQIVND (reference sequence). Losses at the gene ends were 6 bases for V and 8 bases for J; bases not matched to a gene: 16. CDR3 DNA sequence: TGTGCCAGTAGCCTTTTGGAAGGGACTAATCCCAAGCAGTACTTC. The encoded protein is CASSLLEGTNPKQYF.

This clone was counted once. The chain uses TRBV27 and TRBJ2-3, with D perhaps matching TRBD1 (5 bases). With 2 bases removed from V and 2 bases from J, the gap between germline ends came to 11 bases. The CDR3 is 15 amino acids. Germline V gene sequence: CDR1 MNHEY, CDR2 SMNVEV (reference sequence). DNA of the CDR3: TGTGCCAGCAGTTTAGGGGCCGGGTTCACAGATACGCAGTATTTT. Translation gives CASSLGAGFTDTQYF.

The chain combines TRBV5-1 with TRBJ2-7, with D possibly TRBD1 on 5 matching bases. CDR3 length: 15 residues. V shed 0 bases and J shed 2 bases, with 12 bases lying between them. The germline V gene has CDR1 SGHRS and CDR2 YFSETQ. The CDR3 is CASSLVAGITYEQYF. CDR3 bases: TGCGCCAGCAGCTTGGTGGCAGGGATTACCTACGAGCAGTACTTC.

V is TRBV19 and J is TRBJ1-1, with D unresolved. The CDR3 runs 13 residues. Trimming cost V 5 bases and J 3 bases, with 10 bases left between them. CDR1 and CDR2 (germline): LNHDA, SQIVND (reference sequence). The CDR3 DNA is TGTGCCAGTAGTCAAGACACATACACTGAAGCTTTCTTT. It specifies CASSQDTYTEAFF.

V is TRBV14 and J is TRBJ2-3; unclear D gene. The CDR3 extends over 11 amino acids. Germline V gene lookup returns CDR1 SGHDN and CDR2 FVKESK. Between the trimmed V and J ends, which lost 0 bases and 9 bases, there was a span of 4 bases. The CDR3 DNA reads TGTGCCAGCAGCCAAGAGCGCACGCAGTATTTT. Amino acids: CASSQERTQYF.

The chain couples TRBV15 to TRBJ1-2; D not resolved. The CDR3 is 14 amino acids. The ends were cut back, 1 base at V and 6 bases at J, with 12 bases in the middle. Germline CDR1 LNHNV, CDR2 YYDKDF (reference sequence). The CDR3 is CATSRGRTEDGYTF. The CDR3 DNA reads as TGTGCCACCAGCAGAGGAAGGACGGAGGATGGCTACACCTTC. The variable domain in full, with the rest retrieved from reference TRBV15 and TRBJ1-2, is DAMVIQNPRYQVTQFGKPVTLSCSQTLNHNVMYWYQQKSSQAPKLLFHYYDKDFNNEADTPDNFQSRRPNTSFCFLDIRSPGLGDTAMYLCATSRGRTEDGYTFGSGTRLTVV.